This TCR beta chain was retrieved from a study of neoadjuvant anti-PD-1 for oral cavity cancer. Whole-study context: Patients mostly received three to four biweekly nivolumab doses at 3 mg/kg before surgery.

Time point indicated: after neoadjuvant nivolumab, at surgical resection. The patients had HPV-negative, locally advanced oral cavity squamous cell carcinoma. Study observations and caveats: With three patients per group, TCR findings need larger cohorts. Higher pretreatment Treg/Th17 ratios tracked higher pretreatment blood clonality.

To note about this clone: The antigen is not known.

The CDR3 is made up of 12 amino acids. CDR1 and CDR2 (germline): SQVTM, ANQGSEA. V was trimmed by 4 bases and J by 8 bases, leaving 14 bases between them. TCRdb's table, derived via immunoSEQ multiplex PCR, lists solely in-frame clones and lacks some. Of about 39,000 clones detected, around 79% appear once; the ten largest clones hold approximately 5%. This sequence joins TRBV29-1 and TRBJ1-1; TRBD1 is a possible D gene (6 bases). This receptor was identified in a person aged 40 to 85 with oral cavity squamous cell carcinoma. This specimen was PBMCs, taken after nivolumab (anti-PD-1) treatment. CDR3 region: CSVGGGREEAFF. CDR3 DNA sequence: TGCAGCGTTGGCGGGGGCCGGGAAGAAGCTTTCTTT.